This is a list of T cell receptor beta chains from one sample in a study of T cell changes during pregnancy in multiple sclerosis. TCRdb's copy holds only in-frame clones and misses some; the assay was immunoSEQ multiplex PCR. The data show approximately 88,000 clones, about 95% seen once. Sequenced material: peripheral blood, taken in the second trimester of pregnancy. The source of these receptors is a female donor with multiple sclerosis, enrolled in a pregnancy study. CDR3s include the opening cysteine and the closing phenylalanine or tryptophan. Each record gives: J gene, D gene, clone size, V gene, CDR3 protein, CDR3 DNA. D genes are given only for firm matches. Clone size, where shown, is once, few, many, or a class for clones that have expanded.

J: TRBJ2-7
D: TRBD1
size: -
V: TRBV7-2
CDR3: CASSSGTGSYEQYF
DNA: TGTGCCAGCAGCTCCGGGACAGGGAGCTACGAGCAGTACTTC

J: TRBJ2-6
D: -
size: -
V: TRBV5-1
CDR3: CASSLEGVGANVLTF
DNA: TGCGCCAGCAGCTTGGAGGGGGTCGGGGCCAACGTCCTGACTTTC

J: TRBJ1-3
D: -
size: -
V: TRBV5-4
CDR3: CASSLESQGRSGNTIYF
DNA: TGTGCCAGCAGCTTGGAGTCCCAGGGCCGCTCTGGAAACACCATATATTTT

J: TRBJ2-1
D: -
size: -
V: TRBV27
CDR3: CASSLQGNYNEQFF
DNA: TGTGCCAGCAGTTTACAGGGGAACTACAATGAGCAGTTCTTC

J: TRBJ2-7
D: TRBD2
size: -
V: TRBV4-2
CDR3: CASSQDFTSGSASYEQYF
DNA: TGTGCCAGCAGCCAAGATTTTACTAGCGGGAGCGCATCCTACGAGCAGTACTTC

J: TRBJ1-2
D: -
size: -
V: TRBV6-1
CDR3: CASSELDSLNYGYTF
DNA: TGTGCCAGCAGTGAACTCGACAGCTTAAACTATGGCTACACCTTC

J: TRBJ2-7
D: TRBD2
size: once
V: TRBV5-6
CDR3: CASSLGREVDEQYF
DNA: TGTGCCAGCAGCTTGGGACGGGAGGTCGACGAGCAGTACTTC

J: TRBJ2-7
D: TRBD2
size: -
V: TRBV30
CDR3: CAWSVLAGVVNEQYF
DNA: TGTGCCTGGAGTGTCCTAGCGGGGGTTGTGAACGAGCAGTACTTC

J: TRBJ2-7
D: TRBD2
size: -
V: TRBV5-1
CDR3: CASSFPGLAGAYEQYF
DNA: TGCGCCAGCAGCTTTCCGGGACTAGCGGGGGCCTACGAGCAGTACTTC

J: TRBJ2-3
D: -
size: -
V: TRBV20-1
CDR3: CSPAEHTQYF
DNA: TGCAGTCCAGCGGAACATACGCAGTATTTT

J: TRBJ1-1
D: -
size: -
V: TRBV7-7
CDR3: CASSIDSNTEAFF
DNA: TGTGCCAGCAGCATCGACAGTAACACTGAAGCTTTCTTT

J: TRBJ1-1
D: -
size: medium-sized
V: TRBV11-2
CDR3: CASSFLRQNTEAFF
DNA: TGTGCCAGCAGCTTCCTTCGACAGAACACTGAAGCTTTCTTT

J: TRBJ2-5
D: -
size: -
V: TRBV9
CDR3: CASSVEGRVNLETQYF
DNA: TGTGCCAGCAGCGTAGAGGGCAGGGTAAATCTGGAGACCCAGTACTTC

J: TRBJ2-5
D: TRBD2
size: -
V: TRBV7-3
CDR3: CASSVGDGRAGETQYF
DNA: TGTGCCAGCAGCGTGGGGGACGGGAGGGCCGGAGAGACCCAGTACTTC